The T cell receptor (beta chain) under discussion was sequenced for a study of blood T cell repertoires in COVID-19. In the source study's methods: The authors estimated nucleated cell counts from reference gene primer amplification. Produced via immunoSEQ multiplex PCR; TCRdb's table is partial and in-frame only. V and J calls plus clone size are reproduced from that table; the DNA served to infer D and trimming. The repertoire holds over 75,000 clones, with more than 70% as singletons. Specimen: peripheral blood. The receptor was derived from a woman of 80 years or more with acute or convalescent COVID-19.

The CDR3 bases are TGTGCCTGGAGTGTCGACAGGGGGCGCGTGTCACCCCTCCACTTT. The encoded protein is CAWSVDRGRVSPLHF. The chain joins TRBV30 to TRBJ1-6; TRBD1 agrees at 10 bases. Germline values: CDR1 GTSNPN, CDR2 SVGIG (reference sequence). Unmatched junction bases numbered 6, after V lost 0 bases and J lost 10 bases. This CDR3 comprises 15 residues.